This T cell receptor beta chain was retrieved from a study of T-cell reconstitution after alpha-beta-depleted transplantation in children. The CDR3 is 17 amino acids. V gave up 0 bases and J gave up 5 bases, with 17 bases separating them. Germline CDR1 reads LGHNA; CDR2 reads YSLEER. Unique molecular identifiers featured in how the TCRbeta library was prepared. TCRdb fed the PCR reads into MiXCR, producing one record per CDR3 protein. The repertoire consists of a few hundred thousand distinct CDR3 sequences, with over 9% occurring once and the leading ten covering less than 2.5%. This clonotype was observed many times.

The J gene is TRBJ2-1, the V gene TRBV4-3, with D possibly TRBD2 on 5 matching bases. The sequences come from PBMCs from the stem cell graft donor, collected from the stem cell graft. This sequence originates from a human donor who donated a stem cell graft to a child with acute lymphoblastic leukemia. For the CDR3, the DNA is TGCGCCAGCAGCCAAGAAAGAGAGAGGGCCGCGCACAATGAGCAGTTCTTC. Translating gives CASSQERERAAHNEQFF.